Presented here are 2 T cell receptor beta chains from one specimen sequenced in a study of blood T cell repertoires in COVID-19. The assay was immunoSEQ multiplex PCR, and TCRdb's table has in-frame clones only and misses some. The sample gives fewer than 200,000 clones, approximately 81% of which show up once; roughly 5.4% is in the top ten. Sequenced sample: peripheral blood. Receptors were obtained from a woman aged 50 to 65 with COVID-19, enrolled during active disease.

V gene TRBV12-3 or TRBV12-4 combines with J gene TRBJ2-5; no definite D call. The V end lost 4 bases, the J end lost 7 bases, and 10 bases lay between the germline ends. This CDR3 has 12 amino acids. DNA for the CDR3: TGTGCCAGCAGTTCACCTTTCGGGACCCAGTACTTC. The encoded protein is CASSSPFGTQYF.

The J gene is TRBJ1-4, the V gene TRBV28; TRBD1 agrees at 9 bases. V was pared by 5 bases and J by 8 bases, with 9 bases of the junction left unmatched. Germline V lookup: CDR1 MDHEN, CDR2 SYDVKM. The CDR3 is 15 amino acids. CDR3 sequence reads: CASSNPGQGNEKLFF. The CDR3 DNA follows: TGTGCCAGCAGTAACCCGGGACAGGGAAACGAAAAACTGTTTTTT.